The T cell receptor (beta chain) under discussion was sequenced for a study of blood T cell repertoires in COVID-19. On the study more broadly: Samples of COVID-19 (acute and convalescent) were obtained from the United States, Italy and Spain. In each case, the material was cDNA or gDNA derived from T cells, B-cell-depleted T cells, or PBMCs.

Under the authors' procedure: Amplifying reference gene primers gave estimates of nucleated cell counts. Method: immunoSEQ multiplex PCR; TCRdb's copy keeps in-frame clones and lacks some. V, J and clone size reflect that table, while D and trimming were determined from the DNA. The repertoire holds about 190,000 clones, approximately 80% seen once, with around 6.9% in the top ten. Trimming pared 5 bases from V and 3 bases from J, leaving 8 bases between. In germline, CDR1 is GTSNPN, CDR2 SVGIG (reference sequence). The CDR3 spans 11 residues. The sequenced sample was peripheral blood. This sequence was found in a man in his 60s with acute or convalescent COVID-19. The chain couples TRBV30 to TRBJ2-7; D remains unclear. CDR3 residues: CAWALYYEQYF. CDR3 nucleotide sequence: TGTGCCTGGGCACTCTACTACGAGCAGTACTTC.